The clone carrying this TCR beta chain was counted only a few times. Its cognate antigen is unknown. TCRdb re-analysed the reads in MiXCR, keeping a single row per CDR3 protein. The table shows about 920,000 distinct CDR3 sequences, with roughly 30% occurring only once. The data were obtained in a study of T cell repertoires in cytomegalovirus infection. Looking at the study overall: Both recently identified HLA-C-restricted and well-studied HLA-B-restricted CMV epitopes were used in the study. CMV infection together with matching HLA type was indicated by public TCR beta signatures.

Germline CDR1 reads SQVTM; CDR2 reads ANQGSEA. The V end lost 6 bases, the J end lost 3 bases, and 14 bases lay between the germline ends. The CDR3 runs 13 residues. Study-wide findings and caveats: Ex vivo responses were dominated by HLA-C-restricted CMV-specific TCR beta clonotypes. Using cumulative public TCR beta family frequency, the authors identified those who carried CMV together with the relevant HLA.

This clonotype was obtained from a human donor in good health (CMV status not recorded). Some clones in this sample may be carry-over from other donors' samples. This chain connects TRBV29-1 to TRBJ1-2, with D unresolved. The sequences come from cultured CD8+ T cells from PBMCs, collected from culture after CMV antigen stimulation. The CDR3 region is CSVRPRDYYGYTF. CDR3 in DNA: TGCAGCGTCCGACCCCGAGATTACTATGGCTACACCTTC.